The source of this T cell receptor (beta chain) is a study of PD-1 blockade in classical Hodgkin lymphoma. Here immunoSEQ multiplex PCR was the method, and the copy in TCRdb shows in-frame clones only, minus some. There are 20,000 to 30,000 clones in the sample; 81% occur only once, and around 19% lies in the top ten. About this clone itself: Its antigen is as yet unknown.

Broader study findings: Newly diagnosed and completely responding patients shared comparable baseline diversity. Whereas CD4+ TCR diversity had risen significantly by C4D1, CD8+ TCR diversity had not.

Brentuximab vedotin exposure varied, and every patient relapsed after autologous stem cell transplantation. The receptor was isolated from a human donor with classical Hodgkin lymphoma. The sample here was peripheral blood mononuclear cells (PBMCs), taken before the second cycle of nivolumab.

The CDR3 reads CASGLVGTDPEGTNQPQHF. CDR3 nucleotide sequence: TGTGCTAGTGGTTTGGTCGGGACTGACCCCGAGGGTACGAATCAGCCCCAGCATTTT. The rearrangement links TRBV12-5 to TRBJ1-5; tentatively, D is TRBD1 (5 bases). Per the germline V gene, CDR1 is LGHNT and CDR2 is FRNRAP. Trimming stripped 0 bases from V and 4 bases from J, with 22 bases between. CDR3 length: 19 residues.